These 30 T cell receptor beta chains came from one sample sequenced in a study of T cell repertoires in cytomegalovirus infection. MiXCR was run by TCRdb on the reads, yielding one entry per CDR3 protein. The profile shows 380,000 or so distinct CDR3 sequences, approximately 35% of them singletons. These receptors lack a known antigen. The sequences come from cultured PBMCs, collected from culture after CMV antigen stimulation. Source of these receptors: a human donor in good health (CMV status not recorded). Some clones in this sample may be carry-over from other donors' samples.

This sequence joins TRBV6-6 and TRBJ1-4; perhaps TRBD1 as D (5 bases). V lost 2 bases to trimming and J lost 5 bases, with 12 bases between them. The length of the CDR3 is 15 residues. Germline V gene sequence: CDR1 MNHNY, CDR2 SVGAGI (reference sequence). Here the CDR3 DNA reads TGTGCCAGCAGTTACGGTCAGGGACCCAATGAAAAACTGTTTTTT. Residues: CASSYGQGPNEKLFF.

This clonotype has a handful of counts. CDR3 in DNA: TGTGCCAGCAGCGTGTCGGGACAGGGGAACACTGAAGCTTTCTTT. Amino acid sequence: CASSVSGQGNTEAFF. This sequence joins TRBV7-6 and TRBJ1-1; 9 bases are shared with TRBD1. CDR3 length equals 15 residues. Germline CDR1 and CDR2: SGHVS and FNYEAQ. V was clipped by 5 bases and J by 1 base; unmatched bases: 5.

The gene calls are TRBV5-1 and TRBJ2-5; TRBD2 aligns across 10 bases. V trimming: 0 bases; J trimming: 5 bases; junction bases outside the gene matches: 4. The CDR3 totals 15 residues. Germline CDR1 and CDR2: SGHRS and YFSETQ. The CDR3 DNA is TGCGCCAGCAGCTTGGTTCTAGCGGGAGAGGAGACCCAGTACTTC. Translation: CASSLVLAGEETQYF.

There are a few counts of this clonotype. V usage is TRBV24-1 and J usage is TRBJ2-1, with 7 bases that match TRBD1. Trimming cost V 2 bases and J 4 bases; bases outside gene matches: 4. The CDR3 has 15 amino acids. In germline, CDR1 is KGHDR, CDR2 SFDVKD. CDR3 sequence: CATSDSPGQYNEQFF. CDR3 DNA: TGTGCCACCAGTGATTCGCCGGGACAGTACAATGAGCAGTTCTTC.

This chain links TRBV5-1 with TRBJ1-1; D is uncertain. V shed 3 bases and J shed 10 bases, with 16 bases lying between them. Germline assignment: CDR1 SGHRS and CDR2 YFSETQ. There are 13 residues in the CDR3. In DNA, the CDR3 is TGCGCCAGCAGCTCGGCGGTGGACCTGGTAGCTTTCTTT. This codes for CASSSAVDLVAFF. Full variable domain (rest looked up from reference TRBV5-1 and TRBJ1-1): KAGVTQTPRYLIKTRGQQVTLSCSPISGHRSVSWYQQTPGQGLQFLFEYFSETQRNKGNFPGRFSGRQFSNSRSEMNVSTLELGDSALYLCASSSAVDLVAFFGQGTRLTVV.

Ten or more counts support this clonotype. CDR3 nucleotides: TGTGCCAGCAGCCCCTCGACAGGGGGCTCAATCGGGGAGCTGTTTTTT. Translation: CASSPSTGGSIGELFF. The gene calls are TRBV5-4 and TRBJ2-2, with 10 bases identical to TRBD1. After removal of 4 bases from V and 7 bases from J, the junction contained 10 bases not matched to a gene. The CDR3 contains 16 residues. Germline V CDR1 and CDR2: SGHNT, YYREEE (reference sequence).

The chain employs TRBV7-8 and TRBJ2-7; a weak D match, TRBD1 (5 bases). CDR3 length: 15 residues. CDR1 and CDR2 (germline): SGHVS, FQNEAQ. V was cut by 1 base and J by 3 bases, with 13 bases left in between. The CDR3 DNA reads as TGTGCCAGCAGCTTAGGTCGGACACCGAACTACGAGCAGTACTTC. As protein: CASSLGRTPNYEQYF.

This clonotype turned up a few times. The V and J genes are TRBV28 and TRBJ2-3; TRBD1 is a possible D gene (6 bases). Germline CDR1 is MDHEN and CDR2 is SYDVKM. Trimming took 8 bases from V and 0 from J, leaving 9 bases between them. The CDR3 totals 13 residues. The CDR3, as DNA: TGTGCCAGCCTTGGGACAAGCACAGATACGCAGTATTTT. Residues: CASLGTSTDTQYF.

The chain links TRBV29-1 to TRBJ1-2, with D possibly being TRBD1 (6 bases). The CDR3 runs to 13 residues. Looked up from germline, CDR1 is SQVTM and CDR2 is ANQGSEA. Trimming removed 3 bases from V and 6 bases from J, with 14 bases in between. CDR3: CSVEPRGGNGYTF. CDR3 bases: TGCAGCGTTGAGCCCCGAGGGGGGAATGGCTACACCTTC.

This rearrangement joins TRBV10-3 to TRBJ2-1, with D perhaps matching TRBD1 (6 bases). Germline V gene data show CDR1 as ENHRY and CDR2 as SYGVKD. Trimming stripped 11 bases from V and 3 bases from J, with 20 bases between. The CDR3 has 15 residues. The CDR3 DNA is TGTGCCGTTGCTGGGGGTGGGGGCTACTACAATGAGCAGTTCTTC. This gives the protein CAVAGGGGYYNEQFF.

The chain employs TRBV4-1 and TRBJ2-3; possibly TRBD2 for D (5 bases). The length of the CDR3 is 15 residues. Between the trimmed V and J ends, which lost 1 base and 5 bases, there was a span of 13 bases. CDR1 and CDR2 from the germline V gene are MGHRA and YSYEKL. CDR3 sequence: CASSQGVGAKDTQYF. The CDR3, as DNA: TGCGCCAGCAGCCAAGGGGTGGGAGCGAAAGATACGCAGTATTTT.

This clonotype appeared a few times. This chain links TRBV12-3 or TRBV12-4 with TRBJ2-1, with D unresolved. CDR3 length: 13 residues. V dropped 2 bases and J dropped 3 bases, with 5 bases sitting between them. The CDR3 loop reads CASSLIYYNEQFF. The CDR3 nucleotides read TGTGCCAGCAGTTTAATCTACTACAATGAGCAGTTCTTC.

In this sample, this clonotype turned up many times. V and J are TRBV11-1 and TRBJ2-1; 7 bases agree with TRBD2. V shed 1 base, J shed 8 bases, and the junction held 5 bases outside the gene matches. Germline V gene data show CDR1 as SGHAT and CDR2 as FQDESV (reference sequence). The CDR3 is 14 residues long. This chain's CDR3 is CASSLESLADEQFF. The CDR3 nucleotides read TGTGCCAGCAGCTTAGAGTCGCTAGCGGATGAGCAGTTCTTC.

J is TRBJ2-3 and V is TRBV4-3; tentatively, D is TRBD1 (5 bases). Germline CDR1 and CDR2: LGHNA and YSLEER. Trimming removed 0 bases at V and 14 bases at J, with 18 bases between. This CDR3 spans 14 amino acids. As DNA, the CDR3 is TGCGCCAGCAGCCAAGACCGGACATCAGAGTATAGGTATTTT. Protein: CASSQDRTSEYRYF.

This clonotype has ten or more counts. The rearrangement joins TRBV12-3 or TRBV12-4 to TRBJ2-3, with 7 nucleotides matching TRBD1. With 0 bases clipped from V and 2 bases from J, the junction kept 2 bases outside the gene matches. The CDR3 spans 15 residues. CDR3 in amino acids: CASSLAGQNTDTQYF. The CDR3 DNA reads as TGTGCCAGCAGTTTAGCGGGACAGAACACAGATACGCAGTATTTT.

This clonotype has a handful of counts. This CDR3 reads CASSLNMGNSPLHF. The DNA of the CDR3 is TGCGCCAGCAGCTTGAACATGGGCAATTCACCCCTCCACTTT. The chain is built from TRBV5-1 and TRBJ1-6; D call uncertain. Trimming left V 1 base short and J 7 bases short, with 9 bases between. Germline V gene sequence: CDR1 SGHRS, CDR2 YFSETQ. CDR3 length equals 14 residues.

The chain carries TRBV19 and TRBJ1-1, with D hard to call. Deletions cut 2 bases from V and 1 base from J, with 11 bases between. Per the germline V gene, CDR1 is LNHDA and CDR2 is SQIVND (reference sequence). The CDR3 runs to 15 residues. The CDR3 spells CASSIYLISNTEAFF. CDR3 nucleotides: TGTGCCAGTAGTATATACCTAATTTCGAACACTGAAGCTTTCTTT. Supplemented by reference TRBV19 and TRBJ1-1, the full variable domain reads DGGITQSPKYLFRKEGQNVTLSCEQNLNHDAMYWYRQDPGQGLRLIYYSQIVNDFQKGDIAEGYSVSREKKESFPLTVTSAQKNPTAFYLCASSIYLISNTEAFFGQGTRLTVV.

The V and J genes are TRBV7-9 and TRBJ1-4; 8 nucleotides line up with TRBD1. This CDR3 has 15 amino acids. CDR1 and CDR2 (germline): SEHNR, FQNEAQ (reference sequence). The junction had 5 bases not matched to a gene; V was cut back by 1 base and J by 7 bases. The CDR3 DNA reads as TGTGCCAGCAGCTTAGGGCAGGGGGCCCTTGAAAAACTGTTTTTT. It encodes CASSLGQGALEKLFF.

The table lists this clonotype with a few counts. The rearrangement uses TRBV20-1 and TRBJ1-2; tentatively, D is TRBD1 (5 bases). The V gene's germline CDR1 is DFQATT and CDR2 SNEGSKA (reference sequence). The CDR3 has 12 amino acids. Trimming cost V 5 bases and J 5 bases, with 12 bases left between them. The CDR3 nucleotides are TGCAGTGCTTCCGGGACGAGTTATGGCTACACCTTC. This codes for CSASGTSYGYTF.

J is TRBJ2-6 and V is TRBV18; 7 nucleotides match TRBD2. V trimming: 5 bases; J trimming: 2 bases; junction bases outside the gene matches: 3. Looked up from germline, CDR1 is KGHSH and CDR2 is LQKENI. The CDR3 consists of 15 residues. This CDR3 is CASSSGLTGANVLTF. In DNA form, the CDR3 reads TGTGCCAGCTCATCGGGACTAACTGGGGCCAACGTCCTGACTTTC.

This clonotype was observed a handful of times. The chain combines TRBV6-5 with TRBJ2-3, with D maybe TRBD2 (5 bases). Trimming took off 8 bases at V and 4 bases at J, with 10 bases between the two ends. Germline V gives CDR1 MNHEY, CDR2 SVGAGI. There are 12 residues in the CDR3. CDR3 residues: CASASGADTQYF. DNA for the CDR3: TGTGCCAGCGCCTCCGGGGCAGATACGCAGTATTTT.

At least ten counts were recorded for this clonotype. The chain uses TRBV6-6 and TRBJ2-1, with 10 bases aligning to TRBD2. Germline V CDR1 and CDR2: MNHNY, SVGAGI (reference sequence). The CDR3 length is 16 residues. The ends lost 5 bases at V and 0 bases at J; junction bases unmatched: 4. CDR3 in amino acids: CASSRPSGSSYNEQFF. The DNA of the CDR3 is TGTGCCAGCAGTCGTCCTAGCGGGAGCTCCTACAATGAGCAGTTCTTC.

The chain carries TRBV7-2 and TRBJ2-3; TRBD1 might be the D (5 bases). Trimming pared 4 bases from V and 1 base from J, leaving 15 bases between. Germline V gene sequence: CDR1 SGHTA, CDR2 FQGNSA. The length of the CDR3 is 16 residues. The CDR3 coding sequence is TGTGCCAGCAGCTCCTCCCGTAGGGGCGGCACAGATACGCAGTATTTT. It translates to CASSSSRRGGTDTQYF.

The chain carries TRBV6-2 or TRBV6-3 and TRBJ2-1, with TRBD2 as a possible D gene (5 bases). Trimming removed 6 bases at V and 0 bases at J, with 12 bases between. CDR1 MNHEY and CDR2 SVGEGT come from the germline V gene. The CDR3 is 15 amino acids. In nucleotides, the CDR3 is TGTGCCAGCAGGGGCGGGTCGAGCTCCTACAATGAGCAGTTCTTC. It yields the protein CASRGGSSSYNEQFF.

Only a few counts were recorded for this clonotype. The junction differs from germline at one of its ends, possibly a read error. The chain is built from TRBV7-2 and TRBJ2-3, with 10 bases matching TRBD2. CDR1 is SGHTA, CDR2 FQGNSA, per germline. CDR3 length equals 18 residues. The DNA of the CDR3 is TGTGCCGGCAGCGGGGGGGGGGGAGGGGTTCCGAGCACAGATACGCAGTATTTT. This sequence encodes CAGSGGGGGVPSTDTQYF.

The J gene is TRBJ2-7, the V gene TRBV4-1; 7 nucleotides match TRBD2. This CDR3 has 14 amino acids. Germline values: CDR1 MGHRA, CDR2 YSYEKL. V was clipped by 3 bases and J by 5 bases; unmatched bases: 7. CDR3 protein: CASSQERGPDEQYF. The CDR3 nucleotides read TGCGCCAGCAGCCAGGAGCGGGGACCAGACGAGCAGTACTTC.

The chain recombines TRBV12-3 or TRBV12-4 with TRBJ2-3, with 12 nucleotides matching TRBD2. The CDR3 loop spans 18 amino acids. With V trimmed by 1 base and J by 6 bases, 11 bases remained unmatched. DNA for the CDR3: TGTGCCAGCAGTTTAGGGACAGAGACTACTAGCGGGAGGGATACGCAGTATTTT. Amino acids: CASSLGTETTSGRDTQYF.

This chain connects TRBV11-3 to TRBJ2-3, with unresolved D. The V and J ends lost 5 bases and 7 bases respectively, with 13 bases between them. The germline V gene has CDR1 SGHNT and CDR2 YENEEA. This CDR3 has 13 amino acids. The CDR3 loop reads CASSTGRSHTQYF. CDR3 sequence (DNA): TGTGCCAGCAGCACTGGAAGGTCCCATACGCAGTATTTT.

This rearrangement joins TRBV7-9 to TRBJ1-2, with unresolved D. CDR1 and CDR2 (germline): SEHNR, FQNEAQ (reference sequence). The germline V and J ends were trimmed by 0 bases and 6 bases, with 5 bases remaining between them. The CDR3 loop spans 12 amino acids. In DNA form, the CDR3 reads TGTGCCAGCAGCTTAGCGCAGGATGGCTACACCTTC. The encoded protein is CASSLAQDGYTF.

Only a few counts were recorded for this clonotype. This rearrangement joins TRBV12-3 or TRBV12-4 to TRBJ1-1; D perhaps matches TRBD1 (5 bases). The V gene lost 5 bases and the J gene lost 7 bases, with 14 bases spanning the gap. This CDR3 has 13 residues. The CDR3 sequence: CASSQDQGFEAFF. CDR3 nucleotide sequence: TGTGCCAGCAGTCAAGATCAGGGATTTGAAGCTTTCTTT.